This TCR beta chain was recorded in a study of blood T cell repertoires in COVID-19. Across the whole study: Samples representing acute and convalescent COVID-19 were sourced from the United States, Italy and Spain. PBMCs, B-cell-depleted T cells, or T cells were the source of the cDNA or gDNA that made up the material.

This clone was detected only once. CDR3 length: 16 residues. Germline V gene data show CDR1 as MNHNS and CDR2 as SASEGT. V dropped 8 bases and J dropped 0 bases, with 14 bases sitting between them. As originally analysed: Counts of nucleated cells, estimated from reference gene primer amplification, were obtained. Only in-frame clones appear in the TCRdb table, and some are missing; sequencing was by immunoSEQ multiplex PCR. The V and J calls and the clone size are those of that table, but D and trimming were determined from the DNA. The table lists roughly 90,000 clones, about 83% of them singletons.

This receptor was taken from a woman in her seventies with acute or convalescent COVID-19. The chain couples TRBV6-1 to TRBJ2-6; no firm D call. The specimen sequenced was peripheral blood. CDR3 coding DNA: TGTGCCAGCCGTGGGCACGACACCTCTGGGGCCAACGTCCTGACTTTC. Translating gives CASRGHDTSGANVLTF.